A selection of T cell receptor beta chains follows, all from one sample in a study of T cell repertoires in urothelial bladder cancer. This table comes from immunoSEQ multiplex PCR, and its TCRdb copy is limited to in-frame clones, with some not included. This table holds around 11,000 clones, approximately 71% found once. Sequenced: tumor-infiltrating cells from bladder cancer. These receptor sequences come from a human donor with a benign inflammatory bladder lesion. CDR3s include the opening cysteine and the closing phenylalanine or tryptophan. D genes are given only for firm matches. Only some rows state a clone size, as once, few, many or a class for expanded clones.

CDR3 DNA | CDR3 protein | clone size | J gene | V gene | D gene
TGTGCCAGCACCAAAACAGGACGGTCCGAAGGAAACACCATATATTTT | CASTKTGRSEGNTIYF | . | TRBJ1-3 | TRBV9 | .
TGTGCCAGCCCTACAGCCCCGACACAGTCCAACTACGAGCAGTACTTC | CASPTAPTQSNYEQYF | . | TRBJ2-7 | TRBV5-8 | .
TGTGCCAGCAGCCTTTTCCGACAGGCCGGGGACACCGGGGAGCTGTTTTTT | CASSLFRQAGDTGELFF | . | TRBJ2-2 | TRBV5-8 | .
TGTGCCAGCAGCCTTCCGACAGGGCCTTTAGTCTACGAGCAGTACTTC | CASSLPTGPLVYEQYF | . | TRBJ2-7 | TRBV11-2 | TRBD1
TGTGCCAGCAGCCGAGGGGGCCCTGGGGCCAACGTCCTGACTTTC | CASSRGGPGANVLTF | . | TRBJ2-6 | TRBV2 | TRBD1
TGTGCCAGCACCCAAGGTCCCTGGGGAGATGGCTACACCTTC | CASTQGPWGDGYTF | . | TRBJ1-2 | TRBV6-5 | .
TGTGCCAGTAGCAACCGCGGGACTAGCGGGGGGGCTACAGATACGCAGTATTTT | CASSNRGTSGGATDTQYF | . | TRBJ2-3 | TRBV19 | TRBD2
TGTGCCAGCAGTGAAGCAGCAAGGGACGGTCAGCCCCAGCATTTT | CASSEAARDGQPQHF | . | TRBJ1-5 | TRBV2 | .
TGTGCCAGCAGCTCATCGACAGGGCCGGGGGAGACCCAGTACTTC | CASSSSTGPGETQYF | . | TRBJ2-5 | TRBV11-3 | TRBD1
TGTGCCAGCAGTCCTGGGACAGCAGCTAACTATGGCTACACCTTC | CASSPGTAANYGYTF | . | TRBJ1-2 | TRBV27 | TRBD1
TGCAGCGTTTGGAGGACAACCTATTCAGATACGCAGTATTTT | CSVWRTTYSDTQYF | few | TRBJ2-3 | TRBV29-1 | .
TGCGCCAGCAGCTTGTTCGCCAGCACAGATACGCAGTATTTT | CASSLFASTDTQYF | . | TRBJ2-3 | TRBV5-1 | .
TGTGCCAGCACCTTAGGGACAACTCACACTGAAGCTTTCTTT | CASTLGTTHTEAFF | . | TRBJ1-1 | TRBV9 | .
TGTGCCAGTAGTATAGGGGGGGAAAATTCACCCCTCCACTTT | CASSIGGENSPLHF | . | TRBJ1-6 | TRBV19 | .
TGTGCCAGCAGTGACAGGGCAGGGGGAGATGGAAACACCATATATTTT | CASSDRAGGDGNTIYF | large | TRBJ1-3 | TRBV2 | TRBD1
TGTGCCAGCAGCGGGGGACTAGCGGGCTCCTACGAGCAGTACTTC | CASSGGLAGSYEQYF | few | TRBJ2-7 | TRBV11-2 | TRBD2
TGTGCCAGCAGCCTTGGAGCGGGAGATACGCAGTATTTT | CASSLGAGDTQYF | . | TRBJ2-3 | TRBV7-2 | .
TGTGCCAGCAGTGATGGACAGGGCGGTCAGCCCCAGCATTTT | CASSDGQGGQPQHF | few | TRBJ1-5 | TRBV6-1 | TRBD1
TGTGCCAGCAGTTTTCTTCCCGGGACCCCTAATGAAAAACTGTTTTTT | CASSFLPGTPNEKLFF | . | TRBJ1-4 | TRBV5-5 | .
TGCGCCAGCAGCCTCCCAGCCCCCCTATGCCAGCCCCAGCATTTT | CASSLPAPLCQPQHF | . | TRBJ1-5 | TRBV10-1 | .
TGCGCCAGCAGCGGGGGGACTCTATCTGGAAACACCATATATTTT | CASSGGTLSGNTIYF | . | TRBJ1-3 | TRBV5-1 | .
TGTGCCATCAGTGAGTCTGGCCGTAGCCTGCCCCAGCATTTT | CAISESGRSLPQHF | . | TRBJ1-5 | TRBV10-3 | .
TGTGCCAGCACTGGGACAGCCGGGAGCAATCAGCCCCAGCATTTT | CASTGTAGSNQPQHF | few | TRBJ1-5 | TRBV2 | TRBD1
TGTGCCAGTGCTCACGGAGCCGAGCAGTACTTC | CASAHGAEQYF | medium-sized | TRBJ2-7 | TRBV13 | .
TGTGCCAGCACTCGACTAGCGGGGGATAGCACAGATACGCAGTATTTT | CASTRLAGDSTDTQYF | . | TRBJ2-3 | TRBV2 | TRBD2
TGTGCCAGCAGCCAGGCAGGGGGCCTCTATGGCTACACCTTC | CASSQAGGLYGYTF | medium-sized | TRBJ1-2 | TRBV7-9 | TRBD1
TGTGCCAGTAGTTCATACAGGGGGCCAGAAGAAAAACTGTTTTTT | CASSSYRGPEEKLFF | . | TRBJ1-4 | TRBV19 | TRBD1
TGTGCCTGGAGTCTCCCAAAGGGGGGTGGTGACACTGAAGCTTTCTTT | CAWSLPKGGGDTEAFF | . | TRBJ1-1 | TRBV30 | .
TGTGCCAGCAGCTTAGCGGTCCGGCCGACAGGGAACACCGGGGAGCTGTTTTTT | CASSLAVRPTGNTGELFF | . | TRBJ2-2 | TRBV7-8 | .
TGTGCCAGCAGCTTAGGGCTGGGGGCGCCCCGACCCCGAGGGGAGCAGTACTTC | CASSLGLGAPRPRGEQYF | . | TRBJ2-7 | TRBV7-9 | .
TGTGCCAGCAGCTCTATCACAGGGGAGACTGAAGCTTTCTTT | CASSSITGETEAFF | . | TRBJ1-1 | TRBV7-8 | TRBD1
TGTGCCAGCAGCCCAGGAGACAATCAGCCCCAGCATTTT | CASSPGDNQPQHF | once | TRBJ1-5 | TRBV6-1 | .
TGTGCCAGCAGCCCTAGTTCGTCCGGCATAGGCTATGGCTACACCTTC | CASSPSSSGIGYGYTF | . | TRBJ1-2 | TRBV7-8 | .
TGTGCCTGGAGTTTCGGTCAGCTAGAGAGCTACACCTTC | CAWSFGQLESYTF | few | TRBJ1-2 | TRBV30 | .
TGCGCCAGCAGCTTGGGACACCAAAATTCACCCCTCCACTTT | CASSLGHQNSPLHF | . | TRBJ1-6 | TRBV5-1 | .
TGTGCCAGTAGTATTAGGCTACTAGCGGGGATACGGAAGTATTTT | CASSIRLLAGIRKYF | . | TRBJ2-3 | TRBV19 | TRBD2
TGTGCCAGCAGTTTATCGAGGGCAACTAATGAAAAACTGTTTTTT | CASSLSRATNEKLFF | . | TRBJ1-4 | TRBV27 | .
TGTGCCAGTAGTATAGCAGGGTCCCCGAACACTGAAGCTTTCTTT | CASSIAGSPNTEAFF | few | TRBJ1-1 | TRBV19 | .
TGTGCCAGCAGCGTCGGAGGGTCGGATTTTGGGGAGCAGTACTTC | CASSVGGSDFGEQYF | few | TRBJ2-7 | TRBV9 | .
TGTGCCTGGAGCGATAACAATGAGCAGTTCTTC | CAWSDNNEQFF | . | TRBJ2-1 | TRBV30 | .
TGTGCCAGCAGCCTCACAGGGGCAGATACGCAGTATTTT | CASSLTGADTQYF | . | TRBJ2-3 | TRBV7-9 | TRBD1
TGCGCCAGCAGCTCTAACCCCGGGCAGGGGGAAGGCTACACCTTC | CASSSNPGQGEGYTF | . | TRBJ1-2 | TRBV5-1 | TRBD1
TGCGCCAGCAGCTTGGCCGGGGACAGGGTCGGCTCTCGTCCGCAGTATTTT | CASSLAGDRVGSRPQYF | . | TRBJ2-3 | TRBV5-1 | TRBD1
TGCGCCAGCAGCCAAGATGGCAGGGGCTCATACAATGAGCAGTTCTTC | CASSQDGRGSYNEQFF | . | TRBJ2-1 | TRBV4-1 | .
TGTGCCAGCAGCCAGGGGTGGGGACCCCAGCGGGTGGGGGAGCTGTTTTTT | CASSQGWGPQRVGELFF | . | TRBJ2-2 | TRBV4-2 | .
TGTGCCAGCAGGCTAGTATTGGAGAACACTGAAGCTTTCTTT | CASRLVLENTEAFF | . | TRBJ1-1 | TRBV6-1 | .
TGCGCCAGCAGCCAGTCGACGGGGGCAACCGGAAACACCATATATTTT | CASSQSTGATGNTIYF | few | TRBJ1-3 | TRBV4-1 | .
TGCGCCAGCAGCCAAGATCACGCAGGGAACTATGGCTACACCTTC | CASSQDHAGNYGYTF | . | TRBJ1-2 | TRBV4-1 | .
TGTGCCAGCTCACCAAGAGGGTCTGACTATGGCTACACCTTC | CASSPRGSDYGYTF | . | TRBJ1-2 | TRBV18 | .
TGTGCCAGCAGCCAAAACCGGGACTCCCGGGGACAAACTAATGAGCAGTTCTTC | CASSQNRDSRGQTNEQFF | . | TRBJ2-1 | TRBV4-2 | .
TGTGCCAGCATCAACGCCGGAAGCTCCTACAATGAGCAGTTCTTC | CASINAGSSYNEQFF | . | TRBJ2-1 | TRBV6-6 | .
TGTGCCAGTAGTATGGGTAACAGGGTAGATACGCAGTATTTT | CASSMGNRVDTQYF | . | TRBJ2-3 | TRBV19 | .
TGTGCCAGCAGTCAGACCCTCACAGATACGCAGTATTTT | CASSQTLTDTQYF | . | TRBJ2-3 | TRBV2 | .
TGCGCCAGCAGCCAAGGACTAGCGGGGGCCCACAGGGGTACCGGGGAGCTGTTTTTT | CASSQGLAGAHRGTGELFF | . | TRBJ2-2 | TRBV4-1 | TRBD2
TGTGCCAGCACCCGGACAGGGGCCTCCTACGAGCAGTACTTC | CASTRTGASYEQYF | few | TRBJ2-7 | TRBV6-5 | TRBD1
TGTGCCAGCAGCGGCGGTTCGGCAGGTGGATCTGGGGCCAACGTCCTGACTTTC | CASSGGSAGGSGANVLTF | . | TRBJ2-6 | TRBV7-6 | .
TGTGCCAGCAGTCCCGACAGGGGGCATGCCTACACCTTC | CASSPDRGHAYTF | . | TRBJ1-2 | TRBV7-3 | TRBD1
TGTGCCACCAGCGAACTTAACTATGGCTACACCTTC | CATSELNYGYTF | . | TRBJ1-2 | TRBV15 | .
TGTGCCAGCAGTGAAGAAACCAGGGTGACCTATAATTCACCCCTCCACTTT | CASSEETRVTYNSPLHF | . | TRBJ1-6 | TRBV6-1 | .